This T cell receptor (beta chain) was retrieved from a study of T cells in Graves' hyperthyroidism and ophthalmopathy. Study-level points and caveats: The model foresaw ophthalmopathy a median approximately 6.3 months prior to onset. Researchers found most expanded thyroid clonotypes above 0.001 in blood as well.

The CDR3 runs 14 residues. Trimming cost V 1 base and J 7 bases, with 14 bases left between them. In its sample, this clonotype was seen a few times. Its antigen remains unidentified. The investigators amplified TCR beta CDR3 regions from RNA transcripts. An initial round of RT-PCR targeting the TCR CDR3 relied on the HTBI primer set. One entry per CDR3 protein results from TCRdb running MiXCR on the multiplex PCR reads. The repertoire holds around 620,000 distinct CDR3 sequences, with just over 45% as singletons. Exclusion followed for patients with uncontrolled infection, other autoimmune disease, pregnancy or lactation.

This chain uses TRBV12-3 or TRBV12-4 with TRBJ2-7; D is ambiguous. The TCR comes from an adult woman with Graves' disease, either hyperthyroidism or ophthalmopathy (not recorded which). The material sequenced was peripheral blood or thyroid tissue (not recorded which). CDR3 sequence (DNA): TGTGCCAGCAGTTTAGGGTTCGGAGTAGGAGAGCAGTACTTC. Residues: CASSLGFGVGEQYF.